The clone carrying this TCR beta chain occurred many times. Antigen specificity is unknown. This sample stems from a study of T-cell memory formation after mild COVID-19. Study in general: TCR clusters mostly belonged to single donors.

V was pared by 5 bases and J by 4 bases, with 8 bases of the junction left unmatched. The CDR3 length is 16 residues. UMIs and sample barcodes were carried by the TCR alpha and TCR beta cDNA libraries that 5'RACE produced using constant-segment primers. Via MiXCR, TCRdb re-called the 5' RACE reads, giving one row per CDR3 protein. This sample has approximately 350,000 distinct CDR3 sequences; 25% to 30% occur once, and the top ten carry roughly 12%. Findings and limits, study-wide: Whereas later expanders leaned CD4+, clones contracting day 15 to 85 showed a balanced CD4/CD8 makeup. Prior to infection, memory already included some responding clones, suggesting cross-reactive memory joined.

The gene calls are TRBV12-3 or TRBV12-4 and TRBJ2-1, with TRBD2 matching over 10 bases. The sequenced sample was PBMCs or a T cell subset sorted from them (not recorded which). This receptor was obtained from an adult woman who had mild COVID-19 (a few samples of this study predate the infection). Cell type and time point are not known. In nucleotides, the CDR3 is TGTGCCAGCAGTCCCCCGGGACTAGCGCTATACAATGAGCAGTTCTTC. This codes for CASSPPGLALYNEQFF.